This paragraph reports one T cell receptor (beta chain). This clone was recorded only once. It lacks a known antigen. Per-base qualities were not stored, and no clone one base away is much larger. CD8 naive samples were obtained by positive selection for CCR7 among CD45RO-negative cells, yielding a CD45RA+CCR7+ population from which TemRA cells were excluded. Healthy HIV-negative adults with no recently reported acute infections or vaccinations were included as donors. Every donor was a Caucasian adult living in Nashville, Tennessee, USA. After blood collection by leukapheresis, PBMCs were isolated using Ficoll-Histopaque density gradient centrifugation and then cryopreserved in the vapor phase of liquid nitrogen. Purity and quantity of every magnetically sorted T cell population were checked by analytical flow cytometry. From each sorted fraction, genomic DNA was isolated and quantified by UV absorbance on a Nanodrop 2000c.

The data stem from a study of shared clonotypes between healthy human individuals (dated by TCRdb to 2018 to 2021). At the level of the whole study: The cohort included a few men and two women between 18 and 49 years of age. To estimate repertoire size and how much clonotypes are shared between individuals, the study performed deep sequencing of blood TCR repertoires from a handful of healthy adults. For each donor, three plates each were used for CD4 naive and CD4 memory, two plates were used for CD8 naive, and one plate was used for CD8 memory. To increase sequencing depth and limit assay-specific biases, different laboratories used diverse techniques to prepare libraries and sequence TCR repertoires. Each donor's leukapheresis produced roughly between roughly 0.85 and 9.5 billion PBMCs.

TCR CDR3 regions were amplified from genomic DNA by multiplex PCR using the deep immunoSEQ assay. Genomic DNA extracted from each cell subset was distributed evenly over all wells of several immunoSEQ 96-well plates, and each plate served as one replicate. For sorted subsets, each replicate PCR was loaded with 200 ng genomic DNA, equivalent to roughly 30,000 T cell genomes. Purified libraries were quantified with a Qubit 3.0 fluorometer, sized on a Bioanalyzer 2100, and re-quantified with the KAPA Library Quantification kit. A separate single-read 150-cycle Illumina NextSeq 550 flow cell was used to sequence each immunoSEQ 96-well plate. Regarding the original processing steps: Because the immunoSEQ output held only junctional sequences and lacked quality scores, the filtering could not match the filtering applied to full-length reads. To assign V/J genes and CDR3, sequences were annotated using PyIR, a Python wrapper for IgBLAST v1.9, with IMGT germline references. Any read was removed if the V/J assignment was weak (E-value above 1e-6), the CDR3 was missing, or the read contained stop codons, out-of-frame junctions, or ambiguous translated residues. V3J clonotypes were defined as sequences sharing an identical inferred V gene, J gene, and CDR3 amino acid sequence. To compute the percentage overlap between repertoires, the number of shared unique clonotypes was divided by the size of the smaller repertoire. Repertoire richness was assessed with RTK rarefaction, the Chao1 estimator, and Recon v2.1 estimates of unobserved clonotypes. Generation probabilities for all TCRbeta clonotypes obtained by the gDNA method from several donors were computed using OLGA. TCRdb's version of the immuneACCESS table is confined to in-frame rearrangements and falls short of the full clone set. An unresolved V gene accounts for under half of the shortfall where checked; the remainder is of unknown origin. V and J calls and clone size are those listed in that table; D and trimming were worked out from the DNA. Here the sample has about 2 million clones; around 96% occur a single time. The ten largest make up less than 1.5% of the sample.

Study-level results and caveats: Larger estimated clonotype richness was generally found for naive subsets than for memory subsets. When a few donors were compared, the shared fraction of clonotypes was roughly 4.8% for naive CD4, about 4% for naive CD8, 2.3% for memory CD4, and less than 0.5% for memory CD8. The genetic and exposure-history diversity represented was limited by the small number of donors. Based on pairwise subsampling, the degree of clonotype sharing among donors was expected to be affected by sequencing depth. Sampling was limited to blood, and TCR repertoires in tissue likely differ from TCR repertoires in blood. Rarefaction of sorted-subset datasets indicated incomplete sequencing despite the large sequencing depth. Compared with non-shared clonotypes, clonotypes shared by all four sorted-subset donors had higher generation probabilities.

This sequence originates from a man younger than 35 in good health. The sequencing sample was made of naive CD8+ T cells sorted from blood. The cell subset or site label on this specimen signifies: CD45RA+CCR7+.

CDR3 protein: CASSDLPRGISYEQYF. At the DNA level, the sequence is TGTGCCAGCAGTGATCTCCCCAGGGGGATCTCCTACGAGCAGTACTTC. Recombination linked TRBV6-1 to TRBJ2-7, with 7 bases in between that match TRBD1. V is trimmed back by 3 bases and J by 0 bases, and the junction contains 8 bases that no gene match accounts for. From cysteine to phenylalanine, the CDR3 is 16 amino acids long. The DNA shown is the 48-base CDR3, in frame from base 1. Based on the germline V gene, the CDR1 and CDR2 sequences are MNHNS and SASEGT.